One and the same sample provided the 5 T cell receptor beta chains below, sequenced in a study of OX40 agonist ivuxolimab in advanced cancers. TCRdb's copy holds only in-frame clones and misses some; the assay was immunoSEQ multiplex PCR. The sample holds fewer than 85,000 clones, around 80% seen once. Sequences were derived from CD4+ or CD8+ T cells sorted from blood, sampled in a trial of the OX40 agonist ivuxolimab. The receptors here all came from an adult with an advanced solid tumor such as melanoma, head and neck, liver or kidney cancer.

The chain uses TRBV11-2 and TRBJ2-2; 8 bases match TRBD2. Per the germline V gene, CDR1 is SGHAT and CDR2 is FQNNGV. The CDR3 spans 17 residues. The J segment lost 5 bases and the V segment lost 5 bases, leaving 13 bases of the junction unmatched. The CDR3 loop reads CASSQQSGGGFTGELFF. The CDR3 nucleotides read TGTGCCAGCAGCCAACAGAGCGGGGGTGGGTTTACCGGGGAGCTGTTTTTT.

The chain carries TRBV11-3 and TRBJ2-3, with unresolved D. This CDR3 has 12 residues. Germline assignment: CDR1 SGHNT and CDR2 YENEEA. V was cut by 3 bases and J by 8 bases, with 9 bases left in between. For the CDR3, the DNA is TGTGCCAGCAGCTTCAGCCCTGCTACGCAGTATTTT. The encoded protein is CASSFSPATQYF.

The gene calls are TRBV7-9 and TRBJ1-5, with TRBD1 matching over 9 bases. Trimming cost V 5 bases and J 12 bases; bases outside gene matches: 8. The CDR3 loop spans 13 amino acids. Germline V CDR1 and CDR2: SEHNR, FQNEAQ (reference sequence). CDR3 sequence (DNA): TGTGCCAGCAGCCCGGGGGACAGGGTAGGCCAGCATTTT. Amino acids: CASSPGDRVGQHF.

The rearrangement links TRBV29-1 to TRBJ2-5, with a tentative D call TRBD2 (6 bases). V lost 0 bases and J lost 5, with 13 bases in between. The CDR3 is 14 residues long. CDR1 SQVTM and CDR2 ANQGSEA come from the germline V gene. CDR3: CSVEDWGGGETQYF. CDR3 nucleotides: TGCAGCGTTGAAGATTGGGGAGGTGGGGAGACCCAGTACTTC.

The rearrangement links TRBV19 to TRBJ1-5; no definite D call. The CDR3 consists of 15 residues. Per the germline V gene, CDR1 is LNHDA and CDR2 is SQIVND (reference sequence). V gave up 5 bases and J gave up 0 bases, with 11 bases separating them. The chain's CDR3 is CASSLQHNSNQPQHF. The DNA for the CDR3 is TGTGCCAGTAGTCTTCAGCACAATAGCAATCAGCCCCAGCATTTT.